This entry lists 31 T cell receptor beta chains sequenced from one sample in a study of T cells in localized non-small cell lung cancer (dated by TCRdb to 2020 to 2021). Libraries came from the immunoSEQ multiplex PCR assay. TCRdb retrieved this table from immuneACCESS and kept in-frame rearrangements only. Not all clones are present; in checked studies, unresolved V genes account for under half, and no reason is known for the remainder. This sample comprises some 90,000 clones, approximately 88% of them detected only once. 15% of the sample belongs to the ten largest clones. This specimen was peripheral blood, taken before any cancer treatment. The receptors here all came from a man between 40 and 70 years old with stage I squamous cell lung carcinoma.

The chain is built from TRBV28 and TRBJ2-1; TRBD2 agrees at 15 bases. The CDR3 sequence is 16 residues long. V gave up 3 bases and J gave up 9 bases; unmatched junction bases: 6. CDR1 and CDR2 (germline): MDHEN, SYDVKM. CDR3 sequence: CASSFPGLAGGSEQFF. CDR3 nucleotide sequence: TGTGCCAGCAGTTTTCCGGGACTAGCGGGGGGAAGTGAGCAGTTCTTC.

This clone has only a few counts. This chain uses TRBV18 with TRBJ1-6; D not certain. V was pared by 2 bases and J by 8 bases, with 7 bases between. The CDR3 runs 13 residues. CDR1 and CDR2 from the germline V gene are KGHSH and LQKENI. The CDR3 nucleotides read TGTGCCAGCTCACCATCCCCTTATTCACCCCTCCACTTT. Residues: CASSPSPYSPLHF. Complete variable domain (other parts from reference TRBV18 and TRBJ1-6): NAGVMQNPRHLVRRRGQEARLRCSPMKGHSHVYWYRQLPEEGLKFMVYLQKENIIDESGMPKERFSAEFPKEGPSILRIQQVVRGDSAAYFCASSPSPYSPLHFGNGTRLTVT.

This chain uses TRBV2 with TRBJ1-4; TRBD1 matches at 11 bases. The germline CDR1 and CDR2 sequences are SNHLY and FYNNEI. The CDR3 has 15 amino acids. Trimming at V came to 7 bases and at J to 5 bases, leaving 6 bases not matched to a gene. In DNA, the CDR3 is TGTGCCAGCACCTCAGGGACAGGGGGAAATGAAAAACTGTTTTTT. Residues: CASTSGTGGNEKLFF.

The chain is built from TRBV11-2 and TRBJ1-2; 7 positions match TRBD1. Germline V CDR1 and CDR2: SGHAT, FQNNGV. V lost 0 bases and J lost 7; bases outside the gene matches: 5. CDR3 length: 14 amino acids. Here the CDR3 DNA reads TGTGCCAGCAGCTTAGAGGCAGGGGGAAGTGGCTACACCTTC. It encodes CASSLEAGGSGYTF.

This chain's CDR3 is CASSFSSGGENEQFF. The CDR3 bases are TGTGCCAGCTCATTCTCTAGCGGGGGGGAGAATGAGCAGTTCTTC. The genes are TRBV18 and TRBJ2-1; 12 bases line up with TRBD2. Germline-derived CDR1 and CDR2 are KGHSH and LQKENI. The CDR3 spans 15 residues. The V segment lost 5 bases and the J segment 7 bases; nucleotides outside the gene matches: 6.

This chain joins TRBV5-1 and TRBJ1-2; D is perhaps TRBD1 (6 bases). V lost 2 bases to trimming and J lost 3 bases, with 11 bases between them. Per the germline V gene, CDR1 is SGHRS and CDR2 is YFSETQ. The CDR3 has 14 residues. CDR3 in amino acids: CASSLISGDYGYTF. Written as DNA, the CDR3 is TGCGCCAGCAGCTTAATATCAGGGGACTATGGCTACACCTTC.

The V gene is TRBV6-6, the J gene TRBJ2-3, with D possibly being TRBD1 (6 bases). The V gene's germline CDR1 is MNHNY and CDR2 SVGAGI (reference sequence). V was trimmed by 5 bases and J by 3 bases, leaving 15 bases between them. The CDR3 length is 15 residues. DNA for the CDR3: TGTGCCAGCAGTCTGATCGGACAGACAACAGATACGCAGTATTTT. Translation gives CASSLIGQTTDTQYF.

The CDR3 coding sequence is TGTGCCAGCAGTGAAGCCGGACATCGAATACAAGAGACCCAGTACTTC. It codes for CASSEAGHRIQETQYF. The gene calls are TRBV6-1 and TRBJ2-5; D might be TRBD1 (5 bases). The length of the CDR3 is 16 residues. Germline V gene data show CDR1 as MNHNS and CDR2 as SASEGT. The V end lost 0 bases, the J end lost 2 bases, and 13 bases lay between the germline ends.

The V and J genes are TRBV7-2 and TRBJ1-1; no clear D gene. Germline V gene sequence: CDR1 SGHTA, CDR2 FQGNSA. The CDR3 is 15 residues long. V was trimmed by 5 bases and J by 1 base, leaving 14 bases between them. This CDR3 reads CASSTRTGKNTEAFF. CDR3 DNA sequence: TGTGCCAGCAGCACAAGGACGGGGAAGAACACTGAAGCTTTCTTT.

This clone was found once. The V call is TRBV5-1, the J call TRBJ2-5; D might be TRBD1 (5 bases). This CDR3 is 15 amino acids long. Germline V gives CDR1 SGHRS, CDR2 YFSETQ. V lost 6 bases and J 0 bases, leaving 15 bases between the germline ends. The CDR3 nucleotides are TGCGCCAGCACAGTGTCAGGGATGTACCAAGAGACCCAGTACTTC. It translates to CASTVSGMYQETQYF.

This rearrangement joins TRBV2 to TRBJ2-4; D uncertain. The germline CDR1 and CDR2 sequences are SNHLY and FYNNEI. V lost 2 bases to trimming and J lost 10 bases, with 9 bases between them. The CDR3 totals 12 residues. The CDR3, as DNA: TGTGCCAGCAGTGAACAGCATGGTATTCAGTACTTC. This gives the protein CASSEQHGIQYF.

This chain links TRBV5-6 with TRBJ2-2; no reliable D call. CDR1 and CDR2 (germline): SGHDT, YYEEEE. This CDR3 is 14 amino acids long. V was trimmed by 0 bases and J by 6 bases, leaving 9 bases between them. CDR3 DNA: TGTGCCAGCAGCTTGGGGGCTGTTTCCGGGGAGCTGTTTTTT. Translation: CASSLGAVSGELFF.

CDR3 nucleotides: TGTGCCAGCAGGGGACAGGGATGGAGAGAGACCCAGTACTTC. This encodes CASRGQGWRETQYF. The chain employs TRBV6-5 and TRBJ2-5; 9 bases fit TRBD1. With 6 bases clipped from V and 4 bases from J, the junction kept 6 bases outside the gene matches. CDR1 is MNHEY and CDR2 is SVGAGI in the germline V gene. The CDR3 covers 14 residues.

The table lists this clone with a few counts. The CDR3: CASAAPNTGELFF. Written as DNA, the CDR3 is TGTGCCAGTGCGGCACCGAACACCGGGGAGCTGTTTTTT. The chain uses TRBV19 and TRBJ2-2; D is undetermined. The V end was cut by 8 bases, the J end by 0 bases, with 7 bases between. This CDR3 comprises 13 residues. CDR1 is LNHDA, CDR2 SQIVND, per germline (reference sequence). The full variable domain, in which reference TRBV19 and TRBJ2-2 provide the parts outside the CDR3, is DGGITQSPKYLFRKEGQNVTLSCEQNLNHDAMYWYRQDPGQGLRLIYYSQIVNDFQKGDIAEGYSVSREKKESFPLTVTSAQKNPTAFYLCASAAPNTGELFFGEGSRLTVL.

This chain joins TRBV7-9 and TRBJ2-1; TRBD2 matches 12 bases. Per germline, CDR1 SEHNR and CDR2 FQNEAQ (reference sequence). V dropped 5 bases and J dropped 1; count of bases not matched to a gene: 12. The length of the CDR3 is 19 residues. CDR3 residues: CASSLGAPGLAGSYNEQFF. The DNA of the CDR3 is TGTGCCAGCAGCCTGGGGGCCCCAGGACTAGCGGGGTCCTACAATGAGCAGTTCTTC.

This clone has only a few counts. CDR3 coding DNA: TGTGCCTGGAGTCCACTTGACAGGCGAAGCACTGAAGCTTTCTTT. Translated, it gives CAWSPLDRRSTEAFF. This chain uses TRBV30 with TRBJ1-1, with a weak D call TRBD1 (6 bases). The CDR3 sequence is 15 residues long. CDR1 and CDR2 from the germline V gene are GTSNPN and SVGIG (reference sequence). V dropped 2 bases and J dropped 4 bases, with 17 bases sitting between them. Combining the CDR3 with reference TRBV30 and TRBJ1-1 gives the whole variable domain SQTIHQWPATLVQPVGSPLSLECTVEGTSNPNLYWYRQAAGRGLQLLFYSVGIGQISSEVPQNLSASRPQDRQFILSSKKLLLSDSGFYLCAWSPLDRRSTEAFFGQGTRLTVV.

This clone came up a few times. The chain combines TRBV11-2 with TRBJ1-2; 8 bases align to TRBD1. Germline assignment: CDR1 SGHAT and CDR2 FQNNGV. Trimming at V came to 5 bases and at J to 1 base, leaving 6 bases not matched to a gene. The CDR3 contains 15 residues. The CDR3 nucleotides read TGTGCCAGCAGCCGATTGGGACAGGTTAACTATGGCTACACCTTC. Encoded protein: CASSRLGQVNYGYTF. Together with reference TRBV11-2 and TRBJ1-2, the CDR3 gives the full variable domain: EAGVAQSPRYKIIEKRQSVAFWCNPISGHATLYWYQQILGQGPKLLIQFQNNGVVDDSQLPKDRFSAERLKGVDSTLKIQPAKLEDSAVYLCASSRLGQVNYGYTFGSGTRLTVV.

This chain joins TRBV11-2 and TRBJ1-2, with unresolved D. Trimming removed 3 bases at V and 8 bases at J, with 19 bases between. The CDR3 extends over 15 amino acids. Per germline, CDR1 SGHAT and CDR2 FQNNGV. This CDR3 is CASSFGTVRRRGYTF. CDR3 nucleotides: TGTGCCAGCAGCTTCGGAACCGTCCGTCGACGGGGCTACACCTTC.

The sample holds one count of this clone. This chain connects TRBV18 to TRBJ1-1; 10 bases line up with TRBD1. This CDR3 comprises 15 residues. The J segment lost 5 bases and the V segment lost 3 bases, leaving 6 bases of the junction unmatched. The V gene's germline CDR1 is KGHSH and CDR2 LQKENI. This chain's CDR3 is CASSPLGQGQTEAFF. For the CDR3, the DNA is TGTGCCAGCTCACCTCTGGGACAGGGGCAAACTGAAGCTTTCTTT.

This sequence joins TRBV6-1 and TRBJ2-3; D is undetermined. Germline V gene sequence: CDR1 MNHNS, CDR2 SASEGT. CDR3 length: 12 amino acids. V was trimmed by 6 bases and J by 5 bases, leaving 9 bases between them. CDR3 amino acids: CASSLGRDTQYF. CDR3 DNA sequence: TGTGCCAGCAGCCTAGGACGAGATACGCAGTATTTT.

The V and J genes are TRBV5-4 and TRBJ2-3, with 9 bases aligning to TRBD1. Germline loops: CDR1 SGHNT, CDR2 YYREEE (reference sequence). This CDR3 spans 17 amino acids. After removal of 4 bases from V and 1 base from J, the junction contained 10 bases not matched to a gene. CDR3 DNA: TGTGCCAGCAGCCCCAAGGGACAGGGAACACGCACAGATACGCAGTATTTT. It codes for CASSPKGQGTRTDTQYF.

In its sample, this clone was seen once. The chain recombines TRBV29-1 with TRBJ1-4, with D uncertain. V lost 6 bases and J 6 bases, leaving 14 bases between the germline ends. The germline CDR1 and CDR2 sequences are SQVTM and ANQGSEA. There are 13 residues in the CDR3. The CDR3 loop reads CSVSSETYEKLFF. Here the CDR3 DNA reads TGCAGCGTCAGCAGCGAGACATATGAAAAACTGTTTTTT.

The rearrangement links TRBV11-2 to TRBJ2-1; tentatively, D is TRBD1 (5 bases). Germline loops: CDR1 SGHAT, CDR2 FQNNGV. The V end was cut by 3 bases, the J end by 0 bases, with 18 bases between. The CDR3 runs to 18 residues. The CDR3 coding sequence is TGTGCCAGCAGCTTTAAAGGGGCGCGGAAAAGCTCCTACAATGAGCAGTTCTTC. It codes for CASSFKGARKSSYNEQFF.

This clone was counted a few times. This CDR3 reads CASSIGRYSNQPQHF. The CDR3 DNA reads as TGTGCCAGTAGTATCGGTCGGTATAGCAATCAGCCCCAGCATTTT. The chain has TRBV19 and TRBJ1-5; D is unresolved. Per the germline V gene, CDR1 is LNHDA and CDR2 is SQIVND (reference sequence). Trimming pared 3 bases from V and 0 bases from J, leaving 9 bases between. There are 15 residues in the CDR3. Variable domain in full (rest from reference TRBV19 and TRBJ1-5): DGGITQSPKYLFRKEGQNVTLSCEQNLNHDAMYWYRQDPGQGLRLIYYSQIVNDFQKGDIAEGYSVSREKKESFPLTVTSAQKNPTAFYLCASSIGRYSNQPQHFGDGTRLSIL.

V is TRBV11-1 and J is TRBJ2-7; maybe TRBD1 (8 bases). V dropped 0 bases and J dropped 2 bases, with 14 bases sitting between them. Germline V lookup: CDR1 SGHAT, CDR2 FQDESV (reference sequence). The CDR3 runs 16 residues. CDR3 coding DNA: TGTGCCAGCAGCTTAGCACAGGGGGGGTCGACCTACGAGCAGTACTTC. It encodes CASSLAQGGSTYEQYF.

The chain joins TRBV18 to TRBJ1-1; 9 nucleotides align to TRBD1. The CDR3 totals 17 residues. Germline V gene lookup returns CDR1 KGHSH and CDR2 LQKENI. J gave up 0 bases and V 4 bases, and 9 bases lay outside the gene matches. The CDR3: CASSRVGTGILNTEAFF. In DNA form, the CDR3 reads TGTGCCAGCTCACGAGTTGGGACAGGGATCTTGAACACTGAAGCTTTCTTT.

CDR3 in DNA: TGCGCCAGCAGCTCCTGGGGGGGACAGACTAGCCTACCCTCCTACGAGCAGTACTTC. Protein sequence: CASSSWGGQTSLPSYEQYF. V gene TRBV5-1 combines with J gene TRBJ2-7, with D perhaps assigned TRBD1 or TRBD2 (7 bases each). Germline CDR1 is SGHRS and CDR2 is YFSETQ. The CDR3 runs to 19 residues. Trimming took 3 bases from V and 0 from J, leaving 25 bases between them.

The CDR3, as DNA: TGTGCCAGCAGTTTTCTCCCTTCGGGGCGAGGATCACCCCTCCACTTT. This sequence encodes CASSFLPSGRGSPLHF. The V call is TRBV27, the J call TRBJ1-6, with a tentative D call TRBD1 (5 bases). Trimming stripped 3 bases from V and 10 bases from J, with 19 bases between. Germline CDR1 and CDR2: MNHEY and SMNVEV (reference sequence). The CDR3 spans 16 residues.

J is TRBJ2-4 and V is TRBV10-3; D possibly matches TRBD1 or TRBD2 (6 bases each). Trimming removed 6 bases from V and 8 bases from J, with 14 bases in between. The CDR3 extends over 13 amino acids. The germline V gene has CDR1 ENHRY and CDR2 SYGVKD. DNA for the CDR3: TGTGCCATCAGCGGGGGCGGAGTAGACATTCAGTACTTC. It codes for CAISGGGVDIQYF.

The chain recombines TRBV7-8 with TRBJ1-1; tentative D call: TRBD1 (5 bases). The CDR3 spans 14 residues. Trimming left V 6 bases short and J 5 bases short, with 16 bases between. CDR1 and CDR2 (germline): SGHVS, FQNEAQ. For the CDR3, the DNA is TGTGCCAGCAGTTTTCGGGGGAGTGGGACTGAAGCTTTCTTT. It encodes CASSFRGSGTEAFF.

For the CDR3, the DNA is TGTGCCAGCAGTTTCAGAGAGTATAATTCACCCCTCCACTTT. It encodes CASSFREYNSPLHF. The genes are TRBV6-5 and TRBJ1-6, with no clear D. CDR3 length equals 14 residues. Trimming stripped 4 bases from V and 4 bases from J, with 8 bases between. The germline V gene has CDR1 MNHEY and CDR2 SVGAGI.